This TCR beta chain was found in a study of T cell clonotyping in hematopoietic cell transplantation. Overall study findings and caveats: After transplant, recipient diversity fell while pathologically expanded clonotypes grew through day 180. At the given depth, recipient repertoires were over 95% de novo clonotypes. Broader posttransplant TCR repertoire diversity was predicted by graft donor and pretransplant recipient Inverse Simpson Index values.

With regard to this clone: Its antigen is not known.

Blood collection times were about day -28 and days 30, 100, 180 posttransplant. Germline V gene lookup returns CDR1 GTSNPN and CDR2 SVGIG (reference sequence). V was clipped by 2 bases and J by 7 bases, with 11 bases between them. This CDR3 has 12 residues. This table comes from immunoSEQ multiplex PCR, and its TCRdb copy is limited to in-frame clones, with some not included. The sample gives 7,000 or so clones, approximately 98% of which show up once; under 0.7% is in the top ten. This sample comprised PBMCs, obtained 30 days after allogeneic stem cell transplant. This clonotype was obtained from a male patient between 60 and 69 years old who had an allogeneic stem cell transplant from a related donor, so the T cells may come from the graft donor. Some clones in this sample may be carry-over from other donors' samples. The rearrangement links TRBV30 to TRBJ1-1, with a weak D call TRBD1 (6 bases). The DNA of the CDR3 is TGTGCCTGGAGTCCCCGACAGGTTGAAGCTTTCTTT. Translation: CAWSPRQVEAFF.